Shown below are 15 T cell receptor beta chains from a single sample sequenced in a study of cytomegalovirus exposure and HLA in healthy donors. The PCR was carried out with 60 Vbeta primers and 13 Jbeta primers. Method: immunoSEQ multiplex PCR; TCRdb's copy keeps in-frame clones and lacks some. The sample yields some 200,000 clones, approximately 84% seen once. The sequencing input was PBMCs. These receptor sequences come from a woman aged 50 to 60 in good health and CMV-seropositive.

The chain links TRBV28 to TRBJ2-2, with D perhaps TRBD1 (6 bases). This CDR3 is 17 amino acids long. Per germline, CDR1 MDHEN and CDR2 SYDVKM. V lost 6 bases and J 2 bases, leaving 19 bases between the germline ends. CDR3 DNA: TGTGCCAGCAGGTTCTCCCCGGGACACCCTAACACCGGGGAGCTGTTTTTT. Translated, it gives CASRFSPGHPNTGELFF. Full variable domain (rest looked up from reference TRBV28 and TRBJ2-2): DVKVTQSSRYLVKRTGEKVFLECVQDMDHENMFWYRQDPGLGLRLIYFSYDVKMKEKGDIPEGYSVSREKKERFSLILESASTNQTSMYLCASRFSPGHPNTGELFFGEGSRLTVL.

The chain combines TRBV15 with TRBJ1-6, with TRBD1 matching over 8 bases. V lost 0 bases and J lost 6; bases outside the gene matches: 4. CDR1 and CDR2 from the germline V gene are LNHNV and YYDKDF (reference sequence). This CDR3 has 16 residues. The CDR3 is CATSRDPDRGNSPLHF. DNA for the CDR3: TGTGCCACCAGCAGAGATCCCGACAGGGGTAATTCACCCCTCCACTTT.

With regard to this clone: The same CDR3 arises from other DNA sequences in this sample as well. V gene TRBV28 combines with J gene TRBJ2-7, with 8 nucleotides matching TRBD2. Losses at the gene ends were 5 bases for V and 7 bases for J; bases not matched to a gene: 10. This CDR3 is built from 14 residues. The germline V gene encodes CDR1 MDHEN and CDR2 SYDVKM. The CDR3 DNA reads TGTGCCAGCAGTCTAATCGGGGGGGCCAGAGAGCAGTACTTC. This sequence encodes CASSLIGGAREQYF.

This rearrangement joins TRBV27 to TRBJ1-4, with a possible D match to TRBD1 (6 bases). The CDR3 is 16 amino acids. V was trimmed by 5 bases and J by 0 bases, leaving 13 bases between them. CDR1 is MNHEY, CDR2 SMNVEV, per germline (reference sequence). This CDR3 reads CASSPRGGATNEKLFF. CDR3 in DNA: TGTGCCAGCAGTCCGAGGGGGGGGGCAACTAATGAAAAACTGTTTTTT.

CDR3 bases: TGTGCCAGCTCACCACAAGGGACAGGCTCCGGGGAGCTGTTTTTT. It is translated as CASSPQGTGSGELFF. This sequence joins TRBV18 and TRBJ2-2; 8 nucleotides line up with TRBD1. Germline trimming cut 1 base from V and 6 bases from J; bases unmatched to any gene: 4. The CDR3 length is 15 residues. Germline values: CDR1 KGHSH, CDR2 LQKENI.

J is TRBJ2-2 and V is TRBV6-5; the D is unclear. The CDR3 covers 15 residues. V lost 6 bases and J 7 bases, leaving 18 bases between the germline ends. CDR1 is MNHEY, CDR2 SVGAGI, per germline. CDR3: CASSPRWRFYGELFF. In DNA form, the CDR3 reads TGTGCCAGCAGCCCCAGGTGGCGATTCTACGGGGAGCTGTTTTTT.

The chain employs TRBV6-4 and TRBJ1-6; tentative D call: TRBD1 (6 bases). The CDR3 runs 13 residues. Trimming pared 11 bases from V and 10 bases from J, leaving 18 bases between. Germline loops: CDR1 MRHNA, CDR2 SNTAGT. The CDR3 reads CARNGVTGSPLHF. DNA for the CDR3: TGTGCCCGGAACGGGGTTACAGGGTCACCCCTCCACTTT.

Here the CDR3 reads CASSRGKGQPQHF. In nucleotides, the CDR3 is TGTGCCAGCAGCAGGGGTAAGGGCCAGCCCCAGCATTTT. The chain recombines TRBV6-5 with TRBJ1-5, with a possible D match to TRBD1 (6 bases). Germline lookup yields CDR1 MNHEY and CDR2 SVGAGI. The CDR3 runs 13 residues. Deletions cut 6 bases from V and 7 bases from J, with 13 bases between.

V and J are TRBV19 and TRBJ2-1, with D uncertain. The CDR3 has 15 residues. CDR1 LNHDA and CDR2 SQIVND come from the germline V gene (reference sequence). V gave up 3 bases and J gave up 7 bases, with 16 bases separating them. The CDR3 bases are TGTGCCAGTAGTATGTCCCGGCGGCTTCAAAATGAGCAGTTCTTC. It specifies CASSMSRRLQNEQFF.

The sample holds one count of this clone. This sequence joins TRBV6-1 and TRBJ1-1; D not certain. Germline CDR1 reads MNHNS; CDR2 reads SASEGT. CDR3 length equals 14 residues. V was trimmed by 6 bases and J by 3 bases, leaving 14 bases between them. CDR3 nucleotide sequence: TGTGCCAGCAGCCGGGGATTAAGGGACACTGAAGCTTTCTTT. This sequence encodes CASSRGLRDTEAFF.

This chain connects TRBV6-5 to TRBJ1-1; possible D gene TRBD1, 6 bases. This CDR3 is built from 12 residues. The V end lost 6 bases, the J end lost 11 bases, and 16 bases lay between the germline ends. Germline V gene data show CDR1 as MNHEY and CDR2 as SVGAGI. The CDR3 DNA sequence: TGTGCCAGCAGCTTCCCCCCAGGGGAGGCTTTCTTT. This encodes CASSFPPGEAFF.

This rearrangement joins TRBV29-1 to TRBJ2-7; D is uncertain. There are 12 residues in the CDR3. From germline, CDR1 is SQVTM and CDR2 ANQGSEA. The germline V and J ends were trimmed by 5 bases and 2 bases, with 10 bases remaining between them. DNA for the CDR3: TGCAGCGTTCTTTCTGGAGCCTACGAGCAGTACTTC. Its protein is CSVLSGAYEQYF.

The V gene is TRBV2, the J gene TRBJ2-7; a possible D gene is TRBD1 (5 bases). This CDR3 region has 16 residues. The ends were cut back, 1 base at V and 9 bases at J, with 22 bases in the middle. Germline assignment: CDR1 SNHLY and CDR2 FYNNEI. CDR3 amino acids: CASSEDSGPNRSGQYF. As DNA, the CDR3 is TGTGCCAGCAGTGAAGATTCCGGGCCCAACAGGTCGGGGCAGTACTTC. Full variable domain (outside the CDR3, taken from reference TRBV2 and TRBJ2-7): EPEVTQTPSHQVTQMGQEVILRCVPISNHLYFYWYRQILGQKVEFLVSFYNNEISEKSEIFDDQFSVERPDGSNFTLKIRSTKLEDSAMYFCASSEDSGPNRSGQYFGPGTRLTVT.

This clone was counted only a few times. The CDR3 reads CATSRLPGGGNEKLFF. CDR3 nucleotides: TGTGCCACCAGCAGACTCCCAGGCGGGGGTAATGAAAAACTGTTTTTT. The chain is built from TRBV15 and TRBJ1-4, with a weak D call TRBD1 (5 bases). Germline V gene data show CDR1 as LNHNV and CDR2 as YYDKDF (reference sequence). This CDR3 has 16 residues. Trimming took off 2 bases at V and 4 bases at J, with 14 bases between the two ends.

V gene TRBV6-5 combines with J gene TRBJ1-1, with D perhaps TRBD1 (5 bases). V was trimmed by 2 bases and J by 7 bases, leaving 14 bases between them. Germline V lookup: CDR1 MNHEY, CDR2 SVGAGI. The CDR3 length is 14 residues. Written as DNA, the CDR3 is TGTGCCAGCAGTTACGGGGGGTACGGGAGTGAAGCTTTCTTT. Translating it yields CASSYGGYGSEAFF.